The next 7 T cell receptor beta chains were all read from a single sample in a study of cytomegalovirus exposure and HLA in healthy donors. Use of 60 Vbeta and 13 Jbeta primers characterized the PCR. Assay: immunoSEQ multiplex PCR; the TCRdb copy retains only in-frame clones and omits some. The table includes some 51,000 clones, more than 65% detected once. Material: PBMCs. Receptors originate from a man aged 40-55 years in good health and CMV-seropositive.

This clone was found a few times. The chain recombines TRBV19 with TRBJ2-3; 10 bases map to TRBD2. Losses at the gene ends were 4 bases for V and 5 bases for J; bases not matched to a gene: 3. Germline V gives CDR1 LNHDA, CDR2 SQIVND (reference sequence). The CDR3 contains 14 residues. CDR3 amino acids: CASSRAGGKDTQYF. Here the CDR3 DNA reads TGTGCCAGTAGTAGAGCGGGGGGGAAAGATACGCAGTATTTT.

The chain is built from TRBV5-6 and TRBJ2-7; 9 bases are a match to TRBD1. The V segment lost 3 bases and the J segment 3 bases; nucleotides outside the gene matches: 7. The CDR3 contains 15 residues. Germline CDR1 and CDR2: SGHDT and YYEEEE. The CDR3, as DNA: TGTGCCAGCAGCTATGGGACAGGGTTAGTCTACGAGCAGTACTTC. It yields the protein CASSYGTGLVYEQYF.

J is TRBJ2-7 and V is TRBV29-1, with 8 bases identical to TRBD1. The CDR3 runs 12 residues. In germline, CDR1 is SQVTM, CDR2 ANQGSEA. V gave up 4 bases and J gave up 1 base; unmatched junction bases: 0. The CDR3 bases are TGCAGCGTTGGGACAGGGTCCTACGAGCAGTACTTC. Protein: CSVGTGSYEQYF.

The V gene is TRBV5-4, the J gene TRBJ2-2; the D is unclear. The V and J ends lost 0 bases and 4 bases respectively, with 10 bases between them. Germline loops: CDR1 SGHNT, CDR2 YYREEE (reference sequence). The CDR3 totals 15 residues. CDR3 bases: TGTGCCAGCAGCTTGGCCGGGTCCTCCACCGGGGAGCTGTTTTTT. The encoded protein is CASSLAGSSTGELFF. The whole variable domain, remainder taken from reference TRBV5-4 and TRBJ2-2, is ETGVTQSPTHLIKTRGQQVTLRCSSQSGHNTVSWYQQALGQGPQFIFQYYREEENGRGNFPPRFSGLQFPNYSSELNVNALELDDSALYLCASSLAGSSTGELFFGEGSRLTVL.

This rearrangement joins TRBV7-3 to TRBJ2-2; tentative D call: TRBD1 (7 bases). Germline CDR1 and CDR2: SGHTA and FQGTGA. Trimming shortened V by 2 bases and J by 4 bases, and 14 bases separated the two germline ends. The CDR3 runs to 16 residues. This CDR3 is CASSLQGGVGTGELFF. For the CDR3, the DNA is TGTGCCAGCAGCTTACAGGGGGGTGTTGGCACCGGGGAGCTGTTTTTT.

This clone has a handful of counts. This CDR3 is CASSTIRTGAGYTF. The DNA of the CDR3 is TGTGCCAGCAGCACGATCCGGACAGGGGCTGGCTACACCTTC. The rearrangement joins TRBV7-6 to TRBJ1-2; 9 bases line up with TRBD1. CDR3 size: 14 residues. Germline CDR1 SGHVS, CDR2 FNYEAQ. The V segment lost 5 bases and the J segment 7 bases; nucleotides outside the gene matches: 8.

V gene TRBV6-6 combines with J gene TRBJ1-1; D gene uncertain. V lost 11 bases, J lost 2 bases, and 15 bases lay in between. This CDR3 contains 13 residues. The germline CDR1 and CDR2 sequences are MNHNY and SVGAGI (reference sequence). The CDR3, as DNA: TGTGCCGTCCTCCACAGTTTCAACACTGAAGCTTTCTTT. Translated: CAVLHSFNTEAFF.